The next 23 T cell receptor beta chains were all read from a single sample in a study of radiotherapy plus CTLA-4 blockade in lung cancer. TCRdb's table, derived via immunoSEQ multiplex PCR, lists solely in-frame clones and lacks some. The data hold tens of thousands of clones, with 60% to 80% observed a single time. The sequenced sample was peripheral blood, obtained from a patient treated with radiotherapy plus ipilimumab. All receptors derive from a human donor with non-small cell lung cancer whose response to radiotherapy plus ipilimumab could not be evaluated.

V usage is TRBV5-1 and J usage is TRBJ1-2, with TRBD1 as a possible D gene (5 bases). The CDR3 loop spans 14 amino acids. Germline values: CDR1 SGHRS, CDR2 YFSETQ. With 2 bases removed from V and 4 bases from J, the gap between germline ends came to 12 bases. CDR3 loop: CASSFPREGYGYTF. DNA of the CDR3: TGCGCCAGCAGCTTCCCCAGGGAGGGCTATGGCTACACCTTC.

This chain links TRBV5-1 with TRBJ2-3, with D perhaps matching TRBD2 (6 bases). Germline CDR1 SGHRS, CDR2 YFSETQ. The CDR3 contains 12 residues. The V and J ends lost 5 bases and 4 bases respectively, with 8 bases between them. CDR3 in DNA: TGCGCCAGCAGACTAGCCGCAGATACGCAGTATTTT. Its translation: CASRLAADTQYF.

This clone was observed a handful of times. This rearrangement joins TRBV28 to TRBJ1-2; possible D gene TRBD1, 5 bases. Germline V lookup: CDR1 MDHEN, CDR2 SYDVKM. The length of the CDR3 is 13 residues. Trimming pared 1 base from V and 7 bases from J, leaving 10 bases between. CDR3 sequence: CASSLFGGGGYTF. In DNA, the CDR3 is TGTGCCAGCAGTTTATTTGGGGGAGGTGGCTACACCTTC.

The chain recombines TRBV29-1 with TRBJ2-7; 7 nucleotides line up with TRBD2. CDR1 and CDR2 (germline): SQVTM, ANQGSEA. Unmatched junction bases numbered 5, after V lost 6 bases and J lost 0 bases. The length of the CDR3 is 13 residues. The CDR3 reads CSVGRGSSYEQYF. The CDR3 region has the DNA TGCAGCGTCGGGCGGGGGAGCTCCTACGAGCAGTACTTC.

This clone turned up a few times. The J gene is TRBJ1-2, the V gene TRBV7-9, with TRBD1 matching 7 bases. This CDR3 is built from 12 residues. V shed 6 bases and J 8 bases; nucleotides not matched to a gene: 6. Germline V gene data show CDR1 as SEHNR and CDR2 as FQNEAQ (reference sequence). The CDR3 DNA sequence: TGTGCCAGCAGTGAGACAGGGTTCGGCTACACCTTC. Its translation: CASSETGFGYTF.

The chain joins TRBV7-9 to TRBJ2-7; D might be TRBD2 (6 bases). V was pared by 4 bases and J by 1 base, with 11 bases between. In germline, CDR1 is SEHNR, CDR2 FQNEAQ (reference sequence). The CDR3 sequence is 14 residues long. CDR3: CASSSLAASYEQYF. DNA of the CDR3: TGTGCCAGCAGCTCATTAGCGGCATCCTACGAGCAGTACTTC.

Worth noting for this clone: One end of the junction does not line up with germline, which may come from a read error. V usage is TRBV2 and J usage is TRBJ1-6; D is unresolved. Germline assignment: CDR1 SNHLY and CDR2 FYNNEI. The CDR3 is made up of 15 amino acids. The CDR3 region is CASSEARVSNSSLHF. Here the CDR3 DNA reads TGTGCCAGCAGTGAAGCGAGGGTTTCAAATTCATCCCTCCACTTT.

The genes are TRBV18 and TRBJ2-1; 9 nucleotides line up with TRBD2. After removal of 4 bases from V and 5 bases from J, the junction contained 6 bases not matched to a gene. CDR1 and CDR2 from the germline V gene are KGHSH and LQKENI. CDR3 length: 15 amino acids. CDR3 residues: CASSRRTSADNEQFF. CDR3 nucleotide sequence: TGTGCCAGCTCACGACGGACTAGCGCCGACAATGAGCAGTTCTTC.

The chain employs TRBV9 and TRBJ2-6; possible D gene TRBD2, 7 bases. This CDR3 is built from 18 residues. Germline CDR1 SGDLS, CDR2 YYNGEE. Trimming took off 0 bases at V and 0 bases at J, with 13 bases between the two ends. CDR3 sequence reads: CASSVAPGGFSGANVLTF. CDR3 bases: TGTGCCAGCAGCGTAGCTCCGGGGGGCTTCTCTGGGGCCAACGTCCTGACTTTC.

V gene TRBV7-9 combines with J gene TRBJ2-1; 10 bases map to TRBD2. V lost 5 bases to trimming and J lost 5 bases; unmatched junction nucleotides: 6. The CDR3 extends over 15 amino acids. CDR1 is SEHNR, CDR2 FQNEAQ, per germline (reference sequence). This CDR3 is CASSVRTSGNNEQFF. In nucleotides, the CDR3 is TGTGCCAGCAGCGTGAGGACTAGCGGAAACAATGAGCAGTTCTTC.

This clone has a handful of counts. V is TRBV19 and J is TRBJ2-7, with D possibly being TRBD1 (6 bases). Trimming shortened V by 6 bases and J by 0 bases, and 15 bases separated the two germline ends. CDR1 is LNHDA and CDR2 is SQIVND in the germline V gene (reference sequence). The CDR3 has 15 amino acids. The CDR3 is CASRVGTTVSYEQYF. As DNA, the CDR3 is TGTGCCAGTAGAGTCGGGACAACCGTCTCCTACGAGCAGTACTTC.

The V gene is TRBV2, the J gene TRBJ1-5; TRBD1 agrees at 7 bases. Germline V gene lookup returns CDR1 SNHLY and CDR2 FYNNEI. This CDR3 is built from 15 residues. Losses at the gene ends were 5 bases for V and 2 bases for J; bases not matched to a gene: 6. CDR3 nucleotides: TGTGCCAGCAGTACCCACAGGGGAGGCAATCAGCCCCAGCATTTT. This encodes CASSTHRGGNQPQHF.

The rearrangement uses TRBV28 and TRBJ2-1, with 8 bases aligning to TRBD2. V gave up 8 bases and J gave up 0 bases; unmatched junction bases: 6. Germline lookup yields CDR1 MDHEN and CDR2 SYDVKM. The CDR3 is 15 residues long. The CDR3 DNA reads as TGTGCCAGCGGAAGAAGCGGGAGCTCCTACAATGAGCAGTTCTTC. This encodes CASGRSGSSYNEQFF.

The chain recombines TRBV28 with TRBJ2-7; 9 nucleotides align to TRBD2. Germline-derived CDR1 and CDR2 are MDHEN and SYDVKM. The CDR3 is made up of 16 amino acids. The ends lost 2 bases at V and 5 bases at J; junction bases unmatched: 10. CDR3 in amino acids: CASSLNLGGRANEQYF. The CDR3 DNA reads as TGTGCCAGCAGTTTAAATCTCGGCGGGAGGGCCAACGAGCAGTACTTC.

The chain couples TRBV7-2 to TRBJ2-5; D might be TRBD2 (6 bases). Germline CDR1 is SGHTA and CDR2 is FQGNSA. V lost 1 base and J 0 bases, leaving 18 bases between the germline ends. The length of the CDR3 is 18 residues. CDR3 bases: TGTGCCAGCAGCTTAGGGGCGTCGAGAGGAGGGAACCAAGAGACCCAGTACTTC. It yields the protein CASSLGASRGGNQETQYF.

V is TRBV5-4 and J is TRBJ2-3; no clear D gene. V was trimmed by 4 bases and J by 3 bases, leaving 6 bases between them. Germline V gene data show CDR1 as SGHNT and CDR2 as YYREEE (reference sequence). CDR3 length: 12 residues. The CDR3, as DNA: TGTGCCAGCAGCGTGACTACAGATACGCAGTATTTT. Amino acids: CASSVTTDTQYF.

The V gene is TRBV5-1, the J gene TRBJ2-7; possible D gene TRBD2, 5 bases. The CDR3 spans 13 residues. Germline CDR1 SGHRS, CDR2 YFSETQ. Trimming left V 3 bases short and J 6 bases short, with 13 bases between. Here the CDR3 DNA reads TGCGCCAGCAGCTCCGGGGAGACGGGCGAGCAGTACTTC. Translation: CASSSGETGEQYF.

V gene TRBV4-2 combines with J gene TRBJ1-5; maybe TRBD1 (5 bases). Deletions cut 4 bases from V and 4 bases from J, with 20 bases between. The germline V gene has CDR1 LGHNA and CDR2 YNFKEQ. The CDR3 loop spans 17 amino acids. The CDR3 DNA sequence: TGTGCCAGCAGCCCCGTAAAACAGGTGGAGGGTAATCAGCCCCAGCATTTT. It is translated as CASSPVKQVEGNQPQHF.

The V gene is TRBV2, the J gene TRBJ2-1; D possibly corresponds to TRBD2 (5 bases). The germline V gene has CDR1 SNHLY and CDR2 FYNNEI. This CDR3 is built from 12 residues. V gave up 7 bases and J gave up 8 bases, with 12 bases separating them. The CDR3 region is CASTITGYEQFF. The CDR3 DNA is TGTGCCAGCACCATCACGGGGTATGAGCAGTTCTTC.

This chain joins TRBV7-6 and TRBJ2-1, with D possibly matching TRBD2 (5 bases). The CDR3 runs to 12 residues. The V gene lost 2 bases and the J gene lost 10 bases, with 9 bases spanning the gap. Per germline, CDR1 SGHVS and CDR2 FNYEAQ. This CDR3 reads CASSLRRGEQFF. CDR3 in DNA: TGTGCCAGCAGCTTAAGACGCGGGGAGCAGTTCTTC.

J is TRBJ1-6 and V is TRBV30; 7 bases agree with TRBD1. This CDR3 is built from 14 residues. J lost 4 bases, V lost 1 base, and 1 base had no gene match. Looked up from germline, CDR1 is GTSNPN and CDR2 is SVGIG (reference sequence). In DNA form, the CDR3 reads TGTGCCTGGAGTGCACAGGGGTATAATTCACCCCTCCACTTT. Encoded protein: CAWSAQGYNSPLHF.

This clone was seen a handful of times. The chain links TRBV15 to TRBJ2-7; tentatively, D is TRBD2 (6 bases). The germline V gene encodes CDR1 LNHNV and CDR2 YYDKDF (reference sequence). V lost 5 bases and J lost 0, with 14 bases in between. The CDR3 loop spans 15 amino acids. Here the CDR3 DNA reads TGTGCCACCAGCTCCAGACTAGTAAGCTCCTACGAGCAGTACTTC. Residues: CATSSRLVSSYEQYF. Variable domain in full (rest from reference TRBV15 and TRBJ2-7): DAMVIQNPRYQVTQFGKPVTLSCSQTLNHNVMYWYQQKSSQAPKLLFHYYDKDFNNEADTPDNFQSRRPNTSFCFLDIRSPGLGDTAMYLCATSSRLVSSYEQYFGPGTRLTVT.

The chain recombines TRBV4-3 with TRBJ2-2; possibly TRBD1 for D (6 bases). V lost 5 bases to trimming and J lost 1 base, with 11 bases between them. The germline V gene has CDR1 LGHNA and CDR2 YSLEER. This CDR3 is 15 amino acids long. CDR3 coding DNA: TGCGCCAGCAGCGCCCGGGGACAGAACACCGGGGAGCTGTTTTTT. This translates into CASSARGQNTGELFF.